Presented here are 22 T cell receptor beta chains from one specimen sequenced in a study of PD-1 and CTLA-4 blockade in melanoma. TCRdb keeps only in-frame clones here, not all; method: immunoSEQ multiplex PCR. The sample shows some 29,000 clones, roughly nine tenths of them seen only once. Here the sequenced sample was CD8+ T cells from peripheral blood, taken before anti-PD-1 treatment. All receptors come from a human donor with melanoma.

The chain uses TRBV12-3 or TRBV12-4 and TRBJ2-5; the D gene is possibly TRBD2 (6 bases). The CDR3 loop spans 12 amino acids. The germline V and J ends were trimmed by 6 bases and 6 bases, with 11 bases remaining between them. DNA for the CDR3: TGTGCCAGCAGCCCACGGGGGAAGACCCAGTACTTC. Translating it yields CASSPRGKTQYF.

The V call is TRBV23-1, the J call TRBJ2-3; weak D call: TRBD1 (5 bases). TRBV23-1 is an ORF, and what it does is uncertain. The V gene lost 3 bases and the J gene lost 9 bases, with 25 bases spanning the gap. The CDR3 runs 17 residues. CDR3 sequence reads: CASSHPARPQGRRTQYF. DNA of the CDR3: TGCGCCAGCAGTCATCCCGCCAGGCCCCAGGGTCGAAGAACGCAGTATTTT.

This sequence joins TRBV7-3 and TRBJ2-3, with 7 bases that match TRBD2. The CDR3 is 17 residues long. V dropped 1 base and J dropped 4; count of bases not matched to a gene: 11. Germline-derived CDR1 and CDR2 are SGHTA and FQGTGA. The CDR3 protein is CASSLMASGTLPDTQYF. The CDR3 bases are TGTGCCAGCAGCTTAATGGCTAGCGGCACGCTGCCAGATACGCAGTATTTT.

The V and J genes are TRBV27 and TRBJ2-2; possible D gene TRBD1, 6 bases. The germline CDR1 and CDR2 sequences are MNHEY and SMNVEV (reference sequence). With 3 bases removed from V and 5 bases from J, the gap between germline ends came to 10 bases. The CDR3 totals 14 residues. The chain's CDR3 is CASSFPGQTGELFF. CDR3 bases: TGTGCCAGCAGTTTTCCCGGACAGACCGGGGAGCTGTTTTTT.

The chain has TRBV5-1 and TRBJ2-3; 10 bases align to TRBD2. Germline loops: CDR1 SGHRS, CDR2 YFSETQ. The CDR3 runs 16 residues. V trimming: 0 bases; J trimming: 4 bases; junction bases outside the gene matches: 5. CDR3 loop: CASSLEAGGPSDTQYF. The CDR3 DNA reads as TGCGCCAGCAGCTTGGAAGCGGGGGGGCCCTCAGATACGCAGTATTTT.

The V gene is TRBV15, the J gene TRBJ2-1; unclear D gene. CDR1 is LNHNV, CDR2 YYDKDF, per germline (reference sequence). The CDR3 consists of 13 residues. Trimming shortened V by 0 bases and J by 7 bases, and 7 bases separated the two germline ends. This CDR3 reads CATSREDLNEQFF. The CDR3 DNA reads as TGTGCCACCAGCAGAGAGGACCTGAATGAGCAGTTCTTC.

CDR3 residues: CASREGLSYGYTF. CDR3 in DNA: TGTGCCAGTCGGGAGGGGCTAAGCTATGGCTACACCTTC. The chain has TRBV28 and TRBJ1-2, with a possible D match to TRBD1 (5 bases). The CDR3 is 13 amino acids. Germline CDR1 and CDR2: MDHEN and SYDVKM. V shed 9 bases and J shed 4 bases, with 15 bases lying between them.

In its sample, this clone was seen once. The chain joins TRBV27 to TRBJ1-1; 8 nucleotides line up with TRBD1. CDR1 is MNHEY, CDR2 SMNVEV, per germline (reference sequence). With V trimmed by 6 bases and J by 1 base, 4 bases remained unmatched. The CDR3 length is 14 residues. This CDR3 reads CASSPGQGNTEAFF. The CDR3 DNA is TGTGCCAGCAGCCCAGGACAGGGGAACACTGAAGCTTTCTTT.

CDR3 in amino acids: CASSQGGQNTEAFF. Here the CDR3 DNA reads TGTGCCAGCAGCCAGGGGGGACAGAACACTGAAGCTTTCTTT. The chain uses TRBV7-3 and TRBJ1-1, with 7 bases that match TRBD1. From germline, CDR1 is SGHTA and CDR2 FQGTGA. V dropped 5 bases and J dropped 1; count of bases not matched to a gene: 4. The CDR3 totals 14 residues.

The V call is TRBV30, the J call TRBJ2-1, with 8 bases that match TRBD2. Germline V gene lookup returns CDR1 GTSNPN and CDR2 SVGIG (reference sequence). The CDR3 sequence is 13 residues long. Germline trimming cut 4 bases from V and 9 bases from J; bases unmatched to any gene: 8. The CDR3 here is CAWIGLALGEQFF. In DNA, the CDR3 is TGTGCCTGGATTGGACTAGCATTAGGTGAGCAGTTCTTC. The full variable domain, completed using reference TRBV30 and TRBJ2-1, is SQTIHQWPATLVQPVGSPLSLECTVEGTSNPNLYWYRQAAGRGLQLLFYSVGIGQISSEVPQNLSASRPQDRQFILSSKKLLLSDSGFYLCAWIGLALGEQFFGPGTRLTVL.

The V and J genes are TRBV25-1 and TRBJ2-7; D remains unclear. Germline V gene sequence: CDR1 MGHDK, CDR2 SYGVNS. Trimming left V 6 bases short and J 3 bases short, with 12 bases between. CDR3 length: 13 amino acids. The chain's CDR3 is CASRGTGNYEQYF. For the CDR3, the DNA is TGTGCCAGCAGGGGAACGGGCAACTACGAGCAGTACTTC.

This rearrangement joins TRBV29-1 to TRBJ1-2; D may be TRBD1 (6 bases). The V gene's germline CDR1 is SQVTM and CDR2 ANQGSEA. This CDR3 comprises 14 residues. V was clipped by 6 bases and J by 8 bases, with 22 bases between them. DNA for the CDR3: TGCAGCGTAGCGGACCCAAGGGGGTTGAAGGGCTACACCTTC. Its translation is CSVADPRGLKGYTF.

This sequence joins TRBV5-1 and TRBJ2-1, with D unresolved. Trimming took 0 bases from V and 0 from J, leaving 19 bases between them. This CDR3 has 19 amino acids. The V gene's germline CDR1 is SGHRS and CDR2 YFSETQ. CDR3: CASSLGWVAEVGSYNEQFF. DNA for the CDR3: TGCGCCAGCAGCTTGGGCTGGGTGGCGGAAGTTGGCTCCTACAATGAGCAGTTCTTC.

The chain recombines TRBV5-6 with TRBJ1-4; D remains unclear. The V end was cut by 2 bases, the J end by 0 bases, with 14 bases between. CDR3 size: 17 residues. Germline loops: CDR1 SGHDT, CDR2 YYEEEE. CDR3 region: CASSLQPSKATNEKLFF. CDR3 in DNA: TGTGCCAGCAGCTTACAACCCAGCAAGGCAACTAATGAAAAACTGTTTTTT.

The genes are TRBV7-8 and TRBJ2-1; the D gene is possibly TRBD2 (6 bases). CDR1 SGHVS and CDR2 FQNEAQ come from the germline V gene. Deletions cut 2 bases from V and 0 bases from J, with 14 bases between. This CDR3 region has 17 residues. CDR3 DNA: TGTGCCAGCAGCTTATTGGCTGCGGGATTCTCCTACAATGAGCAGTTCTTC. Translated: CASSLLAAGFSYNEQFF.

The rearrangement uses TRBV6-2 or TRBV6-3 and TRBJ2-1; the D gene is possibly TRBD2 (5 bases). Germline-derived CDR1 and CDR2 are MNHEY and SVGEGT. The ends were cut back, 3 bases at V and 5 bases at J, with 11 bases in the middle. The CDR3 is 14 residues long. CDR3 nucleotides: TGTGCCAGCAGTTATGGAGGTTCGGACAATGAGCAGTTCTTC. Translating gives CASSYGGSDNEQFF.

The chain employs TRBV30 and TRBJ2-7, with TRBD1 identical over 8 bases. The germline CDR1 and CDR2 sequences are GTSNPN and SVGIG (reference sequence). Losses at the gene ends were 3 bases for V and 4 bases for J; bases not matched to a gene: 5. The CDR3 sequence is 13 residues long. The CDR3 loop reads CAWRDRAGYEQYF. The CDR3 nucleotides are TGTGCCTGGAGGGACAGGGCGGGTTACGAGCAGTACTTC.

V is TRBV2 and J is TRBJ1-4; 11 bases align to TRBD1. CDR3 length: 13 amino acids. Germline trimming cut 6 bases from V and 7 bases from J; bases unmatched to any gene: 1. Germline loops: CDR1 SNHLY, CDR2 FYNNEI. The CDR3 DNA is TGTGCCAGCAGGGGGACAGGGGGTGAAAAACTGTTTTTT. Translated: CASRGTGGEKLFF. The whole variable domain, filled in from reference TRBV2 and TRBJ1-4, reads EPEVTQTPSHQVTQMGQEVILRCVPISNHLYFYWYRQILGQKVEFLVSFYNNEISEKSEIFDDQFSVERPDGSNFTLKIRSTKLEDSAMYFCASRGTGGEKLFFGSGTQLSVL.

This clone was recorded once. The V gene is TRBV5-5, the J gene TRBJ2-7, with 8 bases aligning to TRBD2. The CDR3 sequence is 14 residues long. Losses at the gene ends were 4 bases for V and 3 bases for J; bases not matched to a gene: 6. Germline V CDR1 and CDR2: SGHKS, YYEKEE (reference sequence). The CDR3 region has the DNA TGTGCCAGCAGCCCTGCGGCGGGGGGCTACGAGCAGTACTTC. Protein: CASSPAAGGYEQYF. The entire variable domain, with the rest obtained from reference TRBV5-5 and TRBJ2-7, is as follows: DAGVTQSPTHLIKTRGQQVTLRCSPISGHKSVSWYQQVLGQGPQFIFQYYEKEERGRGNFPDRFSARQFPNYSSELNVNALLLGDSALYLCASSPAAGGYEQYFGPGTRLTVT.

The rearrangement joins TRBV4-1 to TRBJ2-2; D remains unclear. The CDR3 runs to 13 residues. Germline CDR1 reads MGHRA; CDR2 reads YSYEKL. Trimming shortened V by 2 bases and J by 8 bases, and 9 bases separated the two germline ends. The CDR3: CASSQSLGGELFF. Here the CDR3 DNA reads TGCGCCAGCAGCCAATCTCTTGGAGGGGAGCTGTTTTTT.

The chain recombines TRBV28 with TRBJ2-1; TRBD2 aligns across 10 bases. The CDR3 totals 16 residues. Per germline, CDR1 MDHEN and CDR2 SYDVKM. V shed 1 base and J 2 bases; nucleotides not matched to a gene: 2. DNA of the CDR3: TGTGCCAGCAGTTTATCCCTAGCGGGGGCCTACAATGAGCAGTTCTTC. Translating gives CASSLSLAGAYNEQFF.

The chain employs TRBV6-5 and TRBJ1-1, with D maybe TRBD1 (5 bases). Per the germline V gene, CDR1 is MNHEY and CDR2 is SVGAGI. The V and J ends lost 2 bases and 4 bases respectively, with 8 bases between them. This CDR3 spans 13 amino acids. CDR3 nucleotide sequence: TGTGCCAGCAGTTACGGGGGTGCCACTGAAGCTTTCTTT. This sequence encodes CASSYGGATEAFF.